This T cell receptor (beta chain) was found in a study of blood T cell repertoires in COVID-19. Across the whole study: COVID-19 samples collected from the United States, Italy and Spain covered acute and convalescent phases. From T cells, B-cell-depleted T cells, or PBMCs came the material, which was cDNA or gDNA.

The junction had 2 bases not matched to a gene; V was cut back by 1 base and J by 4 bases. The CDR3 runs 15 residues. Germline V gene lookup returns CDR1 SGHTA and CDR2 FQGNSA. Original analysis: The assay estimated nucleated cells by amplifying reference gene primers. Method: immunoSEQ multiplex PCR; TCRdb's copy keeps in-frame clones and lacks some. Clonal size and the V and J genes are those of that table, whereas D and trimming came from the DNA. The sample holds 200,000 to 250,000 clones; around 90% are singletons and the top ten take 2% to 3%. This TCR came from a man aged 30 to 45 with COVID-19, enrolled during active disease. The chain couples TRBV7-2 to TRBJ1-5; 9 bases line up with TRBD1. The sample comprised peripheral blood. CDR3 loop: CASSLVGTGNQPQHF. The CDR3 DNA reads as TGTGCCAGCAGCTTAGTCGGGACAGGGAATCAGCCCCAGCATTTT.